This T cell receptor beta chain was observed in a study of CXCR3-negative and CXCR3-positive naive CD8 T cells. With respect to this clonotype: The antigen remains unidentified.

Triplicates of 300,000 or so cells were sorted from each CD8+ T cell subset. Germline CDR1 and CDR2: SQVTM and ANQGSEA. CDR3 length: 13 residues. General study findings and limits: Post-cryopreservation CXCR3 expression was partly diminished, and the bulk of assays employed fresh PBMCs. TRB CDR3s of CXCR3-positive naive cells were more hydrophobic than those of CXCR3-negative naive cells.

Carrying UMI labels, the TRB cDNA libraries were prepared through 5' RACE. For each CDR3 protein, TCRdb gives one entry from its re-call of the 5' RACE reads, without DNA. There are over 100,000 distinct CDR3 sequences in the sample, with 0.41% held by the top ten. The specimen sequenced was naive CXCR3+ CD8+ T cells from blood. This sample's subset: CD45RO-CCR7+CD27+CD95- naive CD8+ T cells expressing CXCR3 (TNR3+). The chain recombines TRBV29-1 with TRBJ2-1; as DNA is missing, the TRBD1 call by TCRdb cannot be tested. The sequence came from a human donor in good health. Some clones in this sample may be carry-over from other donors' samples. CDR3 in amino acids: CSVGTGGWNEQFF.